A selection of T cell receptor beta chains follows, all from one sample in a study of CD8+ T cells in alopecia areata. Assay used: immunoSEQ multiplex PCR; TCRdb lists only in-frame clones, some missing. The sample lists a few hundred thousand clones, around 66% occurring once. The sample was CD4+ T cells sorted from blood, taken at week 44, from a patient treated with tofacitinib. The source is a human donor with alopecia areata. Both conserved end residues are part of each CDR3. The order of the fields is V gene, J gene, CDR3 length, clone size, CDR3 protein. Rows may omit the clone size; those that give it use once, few, many or a size class.

v_gene: TRBV6-5
j_gene: TRBJ1-6
len: 15
abundance: NA
CDR3aa: CASSYIRAGNSPLHF

v_gene: TRBV5-6
j_gene: TRBJ1-2
len: 13
abundance: many
CDR3aa: CASSYGTEYGYTF

v_gene: TRBV29-1
j_gene: TRBJ2-7
len: 14
abundance: NA
CDR3aa: CSVIGQGAAYEQYF

v_gene: TRBV7-9
j_gene: TRBJ2-3
len: 12
abundance: once
CDR3aa: CASSLGTDTQYF

v_gene: TRBV10-1
j_gene: TRBJ2-1
len: 17
abundance: NA
CDR3aa: CASSEPLGTGSMNEQFF

v_gene: TRBV4-1
j_gene: TRBJ2-1
len: 15
abundance: NA
CDR3aa: CASSVIISRGGRQFF

v_gene: TRBV29-1
j_gene: TRBJ1-2
len: 13
abundance: NA
CDR3aa: CSAGQLTNYGYTF

v_gene: TRBV29-1
j_gene: TRBJ2-3
len: 15
abundance: few
CDR3aa: CSVTTGIVGTDTQYF

v_gene: TRBV19
j_gene: TRBJ2-2
len: 13
abundance: NA
CDR3aa: CASSVSSTGELFF

v_gene: TRBV19
j_gene: TRBJ1-2
len: 14
abundance: NA
CDR3aa: CASSIAQTYYGYTF

v_gene: TRBV5-1
j_gene: TRBJ1-1
len: 14
abundance: few
CDR3aa: CASSGAQGNTEAFF

v_gene: TRBV27
j_gene: TRBJ1-6
len: 15
abundance: NA
CDR3aa: CASGTGGPYNSPLHF

v_gene: TRBV18
j_gene: TRBJ2-1
len: 11
abundance: once
CDR3aa: CASSPRDEQFF

v_gene: TRBV7-2
j_gene: TRBJ1-1
len: 14
abundance: once
CDR3aa: CASSSPGAQTEAFF

v_gene: TRBV19
j_gene: TRBJ1-2
len: 13
abundance: NA
CDR3aa: CASSFGADYGYTF

v_gene: TRBV15
j_gene: TRBJ2-7
len: 14
abundance: NA
CDR3aa: CATSRDRGSYEQYF

v_gene: TRBV30
j_gene: TRBJ1-6
len: 13
abundance: NA
CDR3aa: CAWKAGEGSPLHF

v_gene: TRBV25-1
j_gene: TRBJ1-1
len: 12
abundance: few
CDR3aa: CASVVGNTEAFF

v_gene: TRBV29-1
j_gene: TRBJ2-7
len: 15
abundance: NA
CDR3aa: CSVEDDRGLTYEQYF

v_gene: TRBV29-1
j_gene: TRBJ2-3
len: 13
abundance: NA
CDR3aa: CSVDQGKGDTQYF

v_gene: TRBV4-3
j_gene: TRBJ1-5
len: 17
abundance: NA
CDR3aa: CASSQEWRWTGEQPQHF

v_gene: TRBV11-2
j_gene: TRBJ2-1
len: 14
abundance: few
CDR3aa: CASSLYETYNEQFF

v_gene: TRBV27
j_gene: TRBJ2-3
len: 15
abundance: NA
CDR3aa: CASSPGGRWADTQYF

v_gene: TRBV2
j_gene: TRBJ1-2
len: 13
abundance: NA
CDR3aa: CANPGRTNYGYTF

v_gene: TRBV30
j_gene: TRBJ1-2
len: 15
abundance: NA
CDR3aa: CAWSFSQGAVNGYTF

v_gene: TRBV27
j_gene: TRBJ2-1
len: 11
abundance: once
CDR3aa: CASRQGNEQFF

v_gene: TRBV7-2
j_gene: TRBJ2-1
len: 13
abundance: many
CDR3aa: CASSLGSNNEQFF

v_gene: TRBV30
j_gene: TRBJ1-6
len: 13
abundance: few
CDR3aa: CAWRDRKNSPLHF

v_gene: TRBV11-2
j_gene: TRBJ2-5
len: 15
abundance: NA
CDR3aa: CASSLSRGLVETQYF

v_gene: TRBV7-7
j_gene: TRBJ2-1
len: 14
abundance: once
CDR3aa: CASSPGLANTEQFF

v_gene: TRBV19
j_gene: TRBJ1-1
len: 13
abundance: few
CDR3aa: CASSESRGTEAFF

v_gene: TRBV29-1
j_gene: TRBJ2-7
len: 13
abundance: NA
CDR3aa: CSVDGDSPYEQYF

v_gene: TRBV11-1
j_gene: TRBJ2-3
len: 15
abundance: NA
CDR3aa: CASSSDRTGTDTQYF

v_gene: TRBV29-1
j_gene: TRBJ1-1
len: 15
abundance: NA
CDR3aa: CSVASRTERNTEAFF

v_gene: TRBV11-2
j_gene: TRBJ2-2
len: 13
abundance: NA
CDR3aa: CASSVDYTGELFF

v_gene: TRBV7-2
j_gene: TRBJ1-6
len: 15
abundance: once
CDR3aa: CASRPGTAYNSPLHF

v_gene: TRBV7-2
j_gene: TRBJ2-1
len: 18
abundance: few
CDR3aa: CASSPPTLTRTRRNEQFF

v_gene: TRBV19
j_gene: TRBJ2-1
len: 11
abundance: few
CDR3aa: CASSERNEQFF

v_gene: TRBV29-1
j_gene: TRBJ1-5
len: 12
abundance: NA
CDR3aa: CSVAEGAQPQHF

v_gene: TRBV27
j_gene: TRBJ1-5
len: 14
abundance: NA
CDR3aa: CASSGQGGNQPQHF

v_gene: TRBV7-8
j_gene: TRBJ2-3
len: 18
abundance: few
CDR3aa: CASSLGSGAGHITDTQYF

v_gene: TRBV7-3
j_gene: TRBJ2-4
len: 14
abundance: NA
CDR3aa: CASSLGGGRDIQYF

v_gene: TRBV29-1
j_gene: TRBJ1-2
len: 12
abundance: few
CDR3aa: CSVERLNYGYTF

v_gene: TRBV5-6
j_gene: TRBJ2-4
len: 15
abundance: NA
CDR3aa: CASSLRVAGGDIQYF

v_gene: TRBV25-1
j_gene: TRBJ1-5
len: 14
abundance: few
CDR3aa: CASSELASNQPQHF

v_gene: TRBV7-2
j_gene: TRBJ2-4
len: 14
abundance: NA
CDR3aa: CASSHGEAKNIQYF

v_gene: TRBV27
j_gene: TRBJ1-2
len: 14
abundance: NA
CDR3aa: CASTPTGASSGYTF

v_gene: TRBV13
j_gene: TRBJ2-1
len: 14
abundance: NA
CDR3aa: CASSLALAAGEQFF

v_gene: TRBV29-1
j_gene: TRBJ1-2
len: 14
abundance: NA
CDR3aa: CSVDNGALNYGYTF

v_gene: TRBV7-2
j_gene: TRBJ1-2
len: 13
abundance: NA
CDR3aa: CASSTQVGYGYTF

v_gene: TRBV4-3
j_gene: TRBJ1-2
len: 13
abundance: once
CDR3aa: CASSQDHPLQMTF